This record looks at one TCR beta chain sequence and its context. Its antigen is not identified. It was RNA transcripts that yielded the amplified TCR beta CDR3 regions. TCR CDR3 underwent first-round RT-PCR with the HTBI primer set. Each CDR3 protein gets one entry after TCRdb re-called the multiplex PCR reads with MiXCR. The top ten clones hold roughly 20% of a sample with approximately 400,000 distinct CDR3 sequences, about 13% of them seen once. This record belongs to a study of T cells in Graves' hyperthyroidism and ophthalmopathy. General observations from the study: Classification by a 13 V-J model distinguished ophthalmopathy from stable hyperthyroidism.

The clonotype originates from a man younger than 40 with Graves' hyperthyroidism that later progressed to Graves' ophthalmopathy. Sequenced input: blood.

The CDR3 bases are TGTGCCAGCAGCCCCAGGACACCCGATAATTCACCCCTCCACTTT. Protein product: CASSPRTPDNSPLHF. The chain joins TRBV7-3 to TRBJ1-6; weak D call: TRBD1 (5 bases). CDR1 and CDR2 (germline): SGHTA, FQGTGA. Trimming removed 5 bases at V and 5 bases at J, with 13 bases between. The CDR3 totals 15 residues.